This T cell receptor beta chain was documented in a study of cytomegalovirus exposure and HLA in healthy donors. Study-level points and caveats: Cytomegalovirus association was assigned to some 160 TCR beta chains.

Samples came from healthy bone marrow donors. The CDR3 has 15 residues. Deletions cut 4 bases from V and 0 bases from J, with 13 bases between. Germline V CDR1 and CDR2: MGHRA, YSYEKL. PCR was performed using 60 Vbeta and 13 Jbeta primers. Some clones are missing from TCRdb's copy, which holds only in-frame ones; the method was immunoSEQ multiplex PCR. The sample records 150,000 to 200,000 clones, over 80% being singletons. On this clone: Its antigen is as yet unknown.

The chain has TRBV4-1 and TRBJ2-7; a weak D match, TRBD1 (6 bases). The sample was PBMCs. The clonotype was recovered from a girl between 5 and 17 years old in good health and CMV-seropositive. The CDR3 DNA is TGCGCCAGCAGCCGGTCGGACAGTCCCTCCTACGAGCAGTACTTC. This translates into CASSRSDSPSYEQYF.